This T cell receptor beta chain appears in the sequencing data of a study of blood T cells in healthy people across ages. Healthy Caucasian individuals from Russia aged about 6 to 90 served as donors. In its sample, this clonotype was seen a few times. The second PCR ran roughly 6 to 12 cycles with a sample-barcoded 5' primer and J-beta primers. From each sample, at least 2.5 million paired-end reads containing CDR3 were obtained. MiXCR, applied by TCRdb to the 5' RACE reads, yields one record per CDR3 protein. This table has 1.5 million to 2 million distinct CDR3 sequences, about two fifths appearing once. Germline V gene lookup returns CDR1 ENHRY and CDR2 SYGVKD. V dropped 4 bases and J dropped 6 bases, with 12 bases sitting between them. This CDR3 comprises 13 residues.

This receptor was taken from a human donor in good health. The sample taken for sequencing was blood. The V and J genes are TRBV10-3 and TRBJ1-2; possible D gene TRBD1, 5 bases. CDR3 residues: CAISAAGSDGYTF. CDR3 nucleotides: TGTGCCATCAGTGCCGCAGGGTCTGATGGCTACACCTTC.